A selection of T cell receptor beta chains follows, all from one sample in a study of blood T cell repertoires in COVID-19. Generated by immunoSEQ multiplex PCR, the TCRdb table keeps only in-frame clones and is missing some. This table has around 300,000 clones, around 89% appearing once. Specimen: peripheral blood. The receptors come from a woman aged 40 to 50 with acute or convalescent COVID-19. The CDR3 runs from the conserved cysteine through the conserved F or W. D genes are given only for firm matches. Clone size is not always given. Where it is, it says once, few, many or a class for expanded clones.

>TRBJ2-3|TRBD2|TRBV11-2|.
CASSLEGLAGPFLDTDTQYF
TGTGCCAGCAGCTTAGAGGGGCTAGCGGGGCCCTTTCTCGACACAGATACGCAGTATTTT
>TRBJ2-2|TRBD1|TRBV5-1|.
CASSRETGLAGELFF
TGCGCCAGCAGCAGGGAGACAGGGCTAGCCGGGGAGCTGTTTTTT
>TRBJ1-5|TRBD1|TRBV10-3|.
CATGDRAVSNQPQHF
TGTGCCACAGGGGACAGGGCGGTAAGCAATCAGCCCCAGCATTTT
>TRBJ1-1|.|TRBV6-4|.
CNSGPQVRTEAFF
TGTAATTCAGGGCCCCAGGTAAGGACTGAAGCTTTCTTT
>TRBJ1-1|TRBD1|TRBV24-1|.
CATRRTGSFTEAFF
TGTGCCACCAGAAGGACAGGGAGTTTCACTGAAGCTTTCTTT
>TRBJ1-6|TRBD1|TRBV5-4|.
CASSLNRGRSPLHF
TGTGCCAGCAGCTTGAACAGGGGTCGCTCACCCCTCCACTTT
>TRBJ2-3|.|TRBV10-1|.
CASSESDSLSTDTQYF
TGCGCCAGCAGTGAGTCGGACAGCCTTAGCACAGATACGCAGTATTTT
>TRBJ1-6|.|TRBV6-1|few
CASSEKTGTSPLHF
TGTGCCAGCAGTGAAAAAACAGGGACTTCACCCCTCCACTTT
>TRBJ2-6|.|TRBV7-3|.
CASSPGIGANVLTF
TGTGCCAGCAGCCCAGGGATTGGGGCCAACGTCCTGACTTTC
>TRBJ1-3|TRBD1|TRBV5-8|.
CASSFRGPGNTIYF
TGTGCCAGCAGCTTTAGGGGGCCCGGAAACACCATATATTTT
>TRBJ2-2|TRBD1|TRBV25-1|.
CASSEPPGQGSGELFF
TGTGCCAGCAGTGAACCACCGGGACAGGGATCCGGGGAGCTGTTTTTT
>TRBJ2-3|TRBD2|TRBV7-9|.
CASSSHTSGGADTQYF
TGTGCCAGCAGCTCTCATACTAGCGGGGGGGCAGATACGCAGTATTTT
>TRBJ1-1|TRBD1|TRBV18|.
CASSPFGQDEAFF
TGTGCCAGCTCACCCTTTGGACAGGATGAAGCTTTCTTT
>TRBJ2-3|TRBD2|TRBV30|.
CAWRGTSGADTQYF
TGTGCCTGGAGGGGGACTAGCGGTGCAGATACGCAGTATTTT
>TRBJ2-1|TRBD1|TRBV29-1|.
CSSYGGTGENEQFF
TGCAGCTCTTATGGGGGGACAGGGGAAAATGAGCAGTTCTTC
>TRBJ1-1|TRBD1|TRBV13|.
CASSSWTGVVNTEAFF
TGTGCCAGCAGCTCCTGGACAGGGGTGGTGAACACTGAAGCTTTCTTT
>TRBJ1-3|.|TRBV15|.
CATRPPSRTGNTIYF
TGTGCCACCAGACCCCCATCGAGGACTGGAAACACCATATATTTT
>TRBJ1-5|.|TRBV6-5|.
CASSYSGASGQPQHF
TGTGCCAGCAGTTACAGCGGGGCATCGGGTCAGCCCCAGCATTTT
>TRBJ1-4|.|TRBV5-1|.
CASSFTGFTNEKLFF
TGCGCCAGCAGCTTCACAGGATTTACTAATGAAAAACTGTTTTTT
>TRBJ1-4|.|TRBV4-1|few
CASRSYRVEKLFF
TGCGCCAGCAGGTCATACAGGGTCGAAAAACTGTTTTTT
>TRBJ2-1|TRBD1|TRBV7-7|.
CASSAGQGAYNEQFF
TGTGCCAGCAGCGCGGGACAGGGGGCGTACAATGAGCAGTTCTTC
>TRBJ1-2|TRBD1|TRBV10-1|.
CASSEGTANYGYTF
TGCGCCAGCAGTGAGGGGACAGCTAACTATGGCTACACCTTC
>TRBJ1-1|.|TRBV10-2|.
CASSEYLRGNTEAFF
TGCGCCAGCAGTGAATACCTCAGGGGAAACACTGAAGCTTTCTTT
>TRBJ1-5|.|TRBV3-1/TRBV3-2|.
CASSPEGARSNQPQHF
TGTGCCAGCAGCCCAGAGGGAGCCCGTAGCAATCAGCCCCAGCATTTT
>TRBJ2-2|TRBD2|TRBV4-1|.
CASSQPLAGGPSGELFF
TGCGCCAGCAGCCAACCACTAGCGGGGGGGCCTTCCGGGGAGCTGTTTTTT
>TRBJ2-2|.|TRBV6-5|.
CASRDIPRTGELFF
TGTGCCAGTAGGGACATCCCCCGAACCGGGGAGCTGTTTTTT
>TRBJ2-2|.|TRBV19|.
CASSLTRNTGELFF
TGTGCCAGTAGTCTCACAAGGAACACCGGGGAGCTGTTTTTT
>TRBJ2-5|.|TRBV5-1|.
CASSPGLQETQYF
TGCGCCAGCAGCCCCGGACTCCAAGAGACCCAGTACTTC
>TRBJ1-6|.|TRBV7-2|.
CASSFRSSYNSPLHF
TGTGCCAGCAGCTTTAGAAGCTCCTATAATTCACCCCTCCACTTT
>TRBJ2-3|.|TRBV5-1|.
CASSFNPIRGPDTQYF
TGCGCCAGCAGCTTTAACCCTATCAGGGGCCCAGATACGCAGTATTTT
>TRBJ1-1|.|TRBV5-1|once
CASSFGQMNTEAFF
TGCGCCAGCAGCTTCGGACAGATGAACACTGAAGCTTTCTTT
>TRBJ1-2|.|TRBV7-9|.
CASSPGLNRPRGYTF
TGTGCCAGCAGCCCTGGACTTAACCGTCCCAGAGGCTACACCTTC